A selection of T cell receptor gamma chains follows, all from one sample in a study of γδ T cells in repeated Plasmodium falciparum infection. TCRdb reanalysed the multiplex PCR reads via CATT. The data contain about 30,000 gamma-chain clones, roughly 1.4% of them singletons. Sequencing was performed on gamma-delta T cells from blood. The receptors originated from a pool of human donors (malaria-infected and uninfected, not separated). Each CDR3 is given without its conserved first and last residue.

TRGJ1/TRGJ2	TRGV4	ATWDLSLYKKL
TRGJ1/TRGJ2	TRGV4	AQKPGMKL
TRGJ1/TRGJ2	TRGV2	ATWDDPLNYYKKL
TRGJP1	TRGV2	ATWDGLWWFKI
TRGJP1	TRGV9	ALWEIRGWFKI
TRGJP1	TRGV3	ATWDRRATGWFKI
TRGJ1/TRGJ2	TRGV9	ALWEVKNYYKKL
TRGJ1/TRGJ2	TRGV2	ATWDPKDYKKL
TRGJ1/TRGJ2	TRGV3	ATWDRRGKHYKKL
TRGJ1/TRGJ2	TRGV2	ATWDGRYKKL
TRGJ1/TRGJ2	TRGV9	ALWEVSKKL
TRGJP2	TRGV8	ATWDRDGSDWIKT
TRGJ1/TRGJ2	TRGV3	ATWLPNYYKKL